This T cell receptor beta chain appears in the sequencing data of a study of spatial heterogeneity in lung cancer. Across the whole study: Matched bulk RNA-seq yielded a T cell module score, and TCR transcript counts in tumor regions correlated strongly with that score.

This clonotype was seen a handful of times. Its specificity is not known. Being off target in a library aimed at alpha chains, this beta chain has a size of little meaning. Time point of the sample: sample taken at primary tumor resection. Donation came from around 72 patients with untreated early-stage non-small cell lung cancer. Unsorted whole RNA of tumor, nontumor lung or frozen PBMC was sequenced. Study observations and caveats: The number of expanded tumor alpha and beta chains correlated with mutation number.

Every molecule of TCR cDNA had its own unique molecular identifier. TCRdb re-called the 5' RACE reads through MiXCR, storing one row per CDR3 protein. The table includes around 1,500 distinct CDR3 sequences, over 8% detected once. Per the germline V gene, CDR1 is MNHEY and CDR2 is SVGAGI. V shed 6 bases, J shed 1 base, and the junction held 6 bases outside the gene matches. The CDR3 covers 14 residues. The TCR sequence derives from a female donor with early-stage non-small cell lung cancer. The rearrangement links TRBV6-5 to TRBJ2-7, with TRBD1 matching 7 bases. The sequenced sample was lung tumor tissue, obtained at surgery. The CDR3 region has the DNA TGTGCCAGCAGCAAACAGGGGCTATCCTACGAGCAGTACTTC. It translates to CASSKQGLSYEQYF.